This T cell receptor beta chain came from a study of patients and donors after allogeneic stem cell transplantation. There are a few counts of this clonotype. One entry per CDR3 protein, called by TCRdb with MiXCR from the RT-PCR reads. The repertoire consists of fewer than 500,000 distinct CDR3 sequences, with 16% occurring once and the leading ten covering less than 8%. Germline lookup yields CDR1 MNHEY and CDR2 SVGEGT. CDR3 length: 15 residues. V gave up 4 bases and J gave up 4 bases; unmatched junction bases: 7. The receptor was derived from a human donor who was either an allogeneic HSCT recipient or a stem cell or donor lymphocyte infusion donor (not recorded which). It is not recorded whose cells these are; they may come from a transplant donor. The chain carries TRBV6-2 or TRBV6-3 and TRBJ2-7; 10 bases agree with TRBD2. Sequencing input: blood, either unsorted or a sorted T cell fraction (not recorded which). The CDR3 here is CASSSAGLASYEQYF. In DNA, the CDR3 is TGTGCCAGCAGTTCCGCGGGACTAGCGAGTTACGAGCAGTACTTC.